The T cell receptor (beta chain) described here comes from a study of blood T cells in healthy people across ages. Regarding the study as a whole: In the absence of known donor CMV status, changes in expanded clonotypes were possibly confounded.

Germline V gene sequence: CDR1 DFQATT, CDR2 SNEGSKA (reference sequence). This CDR3 comprises 13 residues. V dropped 5 bases and J dropped 3; count of bases not matched to a gene: 5. Each donor was a healthy Caucasian individual from Russia, aged roughly 6 to 100. The table lists this clonotype with a few counts. Its antigen remains unknown. Alongside a J-beta primer mix, a sample-barcoded 5' primer served in a second PCR lasting about 7 to 12 cycles. TCRdb fed the 5' RACE reads into MiXCR, producing one record per CDR3 protein. The profile shows some 890,000 distinct CDR3 sequences, almost 30% of them singletons. The same specimen was also included in a second study, on T cells of mothers and their children.

The chain uses TRBV20-1 and TRBJ1-2; 8 positions match TRBD1. This sequence was found in a woman aged 40 to 49 in good health. The sample was blood. CDR3 amino acids: CSAGGTGDYGYTF. The CDR3 DNA is TGCAGTGCTGGCGGGACAGGAGACTATGGCTACACCTTC.